This T cell receptor (beta chain) is drawn from a study of shared clonotypes between healthy human individuals. On the study more broadly: CD4 naive and memory got three plates each, CD8 naive two, CD8 memory one.

This clone was counted only a few times. CDR1 is MGHRA, CDR2 YSYEKL, per germline. V was trimmed by 4 bases and J by 0 bases, leaving 15 bases between them. This CDR3 has 16 residues. Measured with immunoSEQ multiplex PCR; TCRdb has only the in-frame clones, and not every one. This sample carries about 1 million clones, around 82% of them seen once, and the ten largest clones take 0.4% to 0.55%. The clonotype originates from a man younger than 30 in good health. Some clones in this sample may be carry-over from other donors' samples. This sequence joins TRBV4-1 and TRBJ1-2; D might be TRBD1 (6 bases). Sequencing was done on a sample of memory CD4+ T cells from PBMCs. As to subset: CD45RA-negative fraction. CDR3 DNA sequence: TGCGCCAGCAGCCGCCCCACGACAGGAGCTAACTATGGCTACACCTTC. Amino acid sequence: CASSRPTTGANYGYTF.